Ten or more counts support the clone carrying this TCR beta chain. Its target is unknown. Diagnoses rested on clinical symptoms, serum thyroxine and TRAb, thyroid ultrasound and orbital computed tomography. The data derive from a study of T cells in Graves' hyperthyroidism and ophthalmopathy. Findings and caveats of the study: Before onset, by a median of approximately 5.9 months, the model predicted ophthalmopathy. Also found in blood were most expanded thyroid clonotypes above 0.001.

Authors of the study amplified TCR beta CDR3 regions from RNA transcripts. The HTBI primer set served for first-round RT-PCR of the TCR CDR3. TCRdb independently ran MiXCR on the multiplex PCR reads; one entry per CDR3 protein. The sample lists approximately 590,000 distinct CDR3 sequences, 15% to 19% seen once, with around 7.8% in the top ten. Specimen: blood. The receptor was isolated from a woman between 25 and 40 years old with Graves' hyperthyroidism.

The chain's CDR3 is CASSPGLRSYEQYF. In nucleotides, the CDR3 is TGTGCCAGCTCACCAGGACTCCGCTCCTACGAGCAGTACTTC. The V and J genes are TRBV18 and TRBJ2-7; TRBD2 might be the D (5 bases). The CDR3 is 14 residues long. Germline CDR1 reads KGHSH; CDR2 reads LQKENI. Trimming pared 2 bases from V and 0 bases from J, leaving 8 bases between. Full variable domain (missing parts from reference TRBV18 and TRBJ2-7): NAGVMQNPRHLVRRRGQEARLRCSPMKGHSHVYWYRQLPEEGLKFMVYLQKENIIDESGMPKERFSAEFPKEGPSILRIQQVVRGDSAAYFCASSPGLRSYEQYFGPGTRLTVT.